The source of this T cell receptor beta chain is a study of glioma-infiltrating T cells. Amplification of TCR alpha and beta CDR3 regions from RNA used iRepertoire nested multiplex PCR. One entry per CDR3 protein, called by TCRdb with MiXCR from the multiplex PCR reads. The table has about 9,200 distinct CDR3 sequences, approximately 60% seen once. Unmatched junction bases numbered 10, after V lost 5 bases and J lost 10 bases. Germline V gene sequence: CDR1 SGHTA, CDR2 FQGNSA. CDR3 length equals 14 residues. This chain joins TRBV7-2 and TRBJ2-1, with 8 bases identical to TRBD1. Specimen: glioma tissue, nonneoplastic brain tissue, or PBMCs (not recorded which). The receptor's source is a human donor with low-grade glioma or glioblastoma, undergoing nonglioma brain surgery, or in good health (not recorded which). The CDR3 DNA reads TGTGCCAGCAGCAGGGACAGGAGCTCCTACGAGCAGTTCTTC. Translation: CASSRDRSSYEQFF.